This note documents a single T cell receptor (beta chain) sequence. Antigen specificity is unknown. This entry belongs to a study of monozygotic twins with inflammatory bowel disease. General study points: Healthy twins shared more clonotypes with others than IBD patients, most markedly active ones.

There are 15 residues in the CDR3. The germline V gene encodes CDR1 SGHKS and CDR2 YYEKEE (reference sequence). Via template switching, UMIs carrying a 6-nucleotide sample barcode were introduced. For both chains, the TCRalpha and TCRbeta cDNA went through two nested PCRs of approximately 16 and 9 cycles. Reanalyzing the 5' RACE reads, TCRdb keeps one entry per CDR3 protein, without DNA. In all, the sample yields about 300,000 distinct CDR3 sequences. Sequencing was done on a sample of blood. This sequence was found in a human donor with ulcerative colitis or Crohn's disease, or a healthy co-twin of an affected twin (not recorded which). The J gene is TRBJ1-5, the V gene TRBV5-5; absent DNA, TCRdb's TRBD1 call cannot be checked. The CDR3 spells CASNPGQSSNQPQHF.